This is a list of T cell receptor beta chains from one sample in a study of blood T cell repertoires in COVID-19. Generated by immunoSEQ multiplex PCR, the TCRdb table keeps only in-frame clones and is missing some. The sample has 250,000 to 300,000 clones; roughly 88% are singletons. The sequenced material came from peripheral blood. Receptor source: a woman between 65 and 79 years old with acute or convalescent COVID-19. CDR3s include the opening cysteine and the closing phenylalanine or tryptophan. D genes are given only for firm matches. Part of the rows lack a size; the others show once, few, many or a class for expanded clones.

d_gene	v_gene	abundance	j_gene	CDR3nt	CDR3aa
TRBD1	TRBV5-1	NA	TRBJ1-6	TGCGCCAGCAGCTTGGCCGGACAGGAGCGTTCACCCCTCCACTTT	CASSLAGQERSPLHF
NA	TRBV3-1/TRBV3-2	NA	TRBJ1-1	TGTGCCAGCAGCCACCTCTCTGGAGCCCAGGGCCCGGGCACTGAAGCTTTCTTT	CASSHLSGAQGPGTEAFF
NA	TRBV5-1	NA	TRBJ2-7	TGCGCCAGCAGCCCTTCAGTTGGCGAGCAGTACTTC	CASSPSVGEQYF
TRBD1	TRBV29-1	NA	TRBJ2-2	TGCAGCGTTGAGCCGGGACAGGGGGCCGGGGAGCTGTTTTTT	CSVEPGQGAGELFF
NA	TRBV19	NA	TRBJ1-1	TGTGCCAGCAGTAGGGCAGGGCGGTTGAACACTGAAGCTTTCTTT	CASSRAGRLNTEAFF
NA	TRBV5-1	NA	TRBJ2-3	TGCGCCAGCAGTCAGACGGGGGACACAGATACGCAGTATTTT	CASSQTGDTDTQYF
NA	TRBV11-2	few	TRBJ1-2	TGTGCCAGCAGCTCTTTCTATGGCTACACCTTC	CASSSFYGYTF
NA	TRBV5-1	NA	TRBJ1-1	TGCGCCAGCAGAACAGGGAACACTGAAGCTTTCTTT	CASRTGNTEAFF
NA	TRBV5-1	NA	TRBJ2-3	TGCGCCAGCAGCTGGGGTAAGGAGCGGATGATAGATACGCAGTATTTT	CASSWGKERMIDTQYF
TRBD1	TRBV5-1	NA	TRBJ1-2	TGCGCCAGCAGCTTGGCGACAGGGGACTATGGCTACACCTTC	CASSLATGDYGYTF
TRBD2	TRBV25-1	NA	TRBJ2-3	TGTGCCAGCAGTGAAGCGGGGACTATGGAGGGTACGCAGTATTTT	CASSEAGTMEGTQYF
NA	TRBV4-1	NA	TRBJ1-6	TGCGCCAGCAGCCAAGATCACCGGTTCTATAATTCACCCCTCCACTTT	CASSQDHRFYNSPLHF
NA	TRBV27	NA	TRBJ1-2	TGTGCCAGCAGTCCAGACAGGTTTTCTGGCTACACCTTC	CASSPDRFSGYTF
NA	TRBV9	once	TRBJ2-7	TGTGCCACCTCCTGGGGCACCAACTACGAGCAGTACTTC	CATSWGTNYEQYF
TRBD2	TRBV27	NA	TRBJ2-3	TGTGCCAGCAGTTCACTCCCCCGGGGGGGGGAAGATACGCAGTATTTT	CASSSLPRGGEDTQYF
TRBD2	TRBV4-2	once	TRBJ2-5	TGTGCCAGCAGCCAAGGAGGGACTAGCGGGCCCACGACGGGGGAGACCCAGTACTTC	CASSQGGTSGPTTGETQYF
TRBD2	TRBV3-1/TRBV3-2	NA	TRBJ2-7	TGTGCCAGCAGCCAAGCGGGGGCCTTAGCGGGGGGAACCTACGAGCAGTACTTC	CASSQAGALAGGTYEQYF
NA	TRBV11-2	NA	TRBJ2-1	TGTGCCAGCAGCTTAGCCGTGCGGAGGGAGCACTCCTACAATGAGCAGTTCTTC	CASSLAVRREHSYNEQFF
NA	TRBV5-1	NA	TRBJ2-2	TGCGCCAGCAGCTTGGACCCTAAAAAGGGAGACACCGGGGAGCTGTTTTTT	CASSLDPKKGDTGELFF
TRBD1	TRBV5-4	NA	TRBJ2-1	TGTGCCAGCAGCTCAGGAGGGACAGGGCGCGATGAGCAGTTCTTC	CASSSGGTGRDEQFF
NA	TRBV15	NA	TRBJ1-2	TGTGCCACCAGCAGAGGAACGGGAACCTATGGCTACACCTTC	CATSRGTGTYGYTF
NA	TRBV7-2	NA	TRBJ1-1	TGTGCCAGCAGCTTCTTCTCCGCTGAAGCTTTCTTT	CASSFFSAEAFF
NA	TRBV7-3	NA	TRBJ2-7	TGTGCCAGCAGCTTAGAACAGGGCTACGAGCAGTACTTC	CASSLEQGYEQYF
TRBD2	TRBV7-9	NA	TRBJ2-1	TGTGCCAGCAGCACCTTAGCGGGGGATCTAAGTGAGCAGTTCTTC	CASSTLAGDLSEQFF
TRBD2	TRBV5-1	NA	TRBJ2-1	TGCGCCAGCAGCTTGGGTAGCGGGGGAGTTAATGAGCAGTTCTTC	CASSLGSGGVNEQFF
NA	TRBV6-5	NA	TRBJ1-5	TGTGCCAGCAGTTACGCCAAGGACAGTAAACAGCCCCAGCATTTT	CASSYAKDSKQPQHF
NA	TRBV6-6	NA	TRBJ1-1	TGTGCCAGCAGTTTCGGGGTGGGAACTGAAGCTTTCTTT	CASSFGVGTEAFF
TRBD1	TRBV7-6	NA	TRBJ2-7	TGTGCCAGCAGCTCCTTCGACAGGGTCGGCTCCTACGAGCAGTACTTC	CASSSFDRVGSYEQYF
TRBD1	TRBV19	NA	TRBJ1-1	TGTGCCAGTAGCCGGAGACAGGGCGGCACTGAAGCTTTCTTT	CASSRRQGGTEAFF